This T cell receptor beta chain was sequenced in a study of Tregs in tolerant kidney transplant recipients. Notes on this clone: At one boundary the junction diverges from the germline segment, which might be a read error.

There are 16 residues in the CDR3. Germline V gene sequence: CDR1 SGHNT, CDR2 YENEEA. Profiled with immunoSEQ multiplex PCR; TCRdb holds only in-frame clones, not every one. This table has about 64,000 clones, around 87% appearing once. The nonmyeloablative bone marrow transplants came from related graft donors, with transient mixed chimerism. This sample comprised CD4+ T cells from blood (PBMCs), obtained 6 months after the transplant. The V gene is TRBV11-3, the J gene TRBJ2-5; 11 bases map to TRBD1. This clonotype was sampled from a human patient who received a combined kidney and bone marrow transplant. A share of the T cells may be of graft donor origin. The CDR3 protein is CASSLRAGTGGEAQYF. CDR3 nucleotide sequence: TGTGCCAGCAGCTTAAGGGCCGGGACAGGGGGAGAGGCCCAGTACTTC. Based on the CDR3 plus reference TRBV11-3 and TRBJ2-5, the full variable domain is EAGVVQSPRYKIIEKKQPVAFWCNPISGHNTLYWYLQNLGQGPELLIRYENEEAVDDSQLPKDRFSAERLKGVDSTLKIQPAELGDSAVYLCASSLRAGTGGEAQYFGPGTRLLVL.